This T cell receptor beta chain was identified in a study of cytomegalovirus exposure and HLA in healthy donors. Data came from immunoSEQ multiplex PCR; TCRdb stores just in-frame clones and leaves some out. The profile shows fewer than 400,000 clones, roughly 89% of them singletons. As regards this clone: Its antigen remains unknown.

Regarding the study as a whole: With high specificity and sensitivity, the classifier reportedly diagnosed cytomegalovirus status.

This CDR3 spans 17 amino acids. Germline V CDR1 and CDR2: LNHDA, SQIVND (reference sequence). V gave up 5 bases and J gave up 0 bases, with 20 bases separating them. Sequenced input: PBMCs. V is TRBV19 and J is TRBJ2-7; tentatively, D is TRBD2 (5 bases). The receptor was isolated from a woman under 30 in good health and CMV-seronegative. The CDR3 DNA sequence: TGTGCCAGTAGTCCTATGGGGAACGGGAAACACTCCTACGAGCAGTACTTC. Translated: CASSPMGNGKHSYEQYF.